Included here is one T cell receptor beta chain sequence, with context. The record originates from a study of blood T cell repertoires in COVID-19. Study overall: Samples representing acute and convalescent COVID-19 were sourced from the United States, Italy and Spain. From T cells, B-cell-depleted T cells, or PBMCs came the material, which was cDNA or gDNA.

V was cut by 5 bases and J by 15 bases, with 14 bases left in between. CDR1 is WSHSY and CDR2 is SAAADI in the germline V gene. CDR3 size: 12 residues. Per the original methods: Using reference gene primer amplification, nucleated cell counts were estimated. Clones were sequenced by immunoSEQ multiplex PCR, and TCRdb holds only the in-frame ones, with some missing. V, J and clone size reflect that table, while D and trimming were determined from the DNA. Altogether 200,000 to 300,000 clones are present, about 89% being singletons, with the ten largest covering approximately 9.8%. Sample: peripheral blood. The source is a man aged 40-55 years who had recovered from COVID-19. The gene calls are TRBV10-2 and TRBJ1-6; D remains unclear. CDR3 loop: CASSPLNQDLHF. CDR3 DNA sequence: TGCGCCAGCAGTCCCTTGAACCAGGACCTCCACTTT.